This T cell receptor (beta chain) was recovered during a study of CD8 T cells in Susac syndrome. Sequencing targeted TCR beta in T cells from blood (CD8+ and CD4+). TEMRA cells were FACS-enriched, and CD8+ and CD4+ T cells were isolated negatively. The RNA input was about 0.5 to 1 ug, and it was reverse transcribed with random hexamers. TCR beta CDR3 was amplified by immunoSEQ multiplex PCR. This amplification extended across 54 Vbeta and 13 Jbeta segments. A single record per CDR3 protein comes from TCRdb applying MiXCR to the immunoSEQ multiplex PCR reads. The data contain some 110,000 distinct CDR3 sequences, 90% to 95% of them singletons. The length of the CDR3 is 18 residues. Germline V gene lookup returns CDR1 SGHDT and CDR2 YYEEEE. Trimming took 1 base from V and 0 from J; bases not matched to a gene: 6.

The rearrangement links TRBV5-6 to TRBJ2-6; 8 bases line up with TRBD1. The specimen sequenced was CD4+ T cells from PBMCs. This sequence originates from a human donor with multiple sclerosis. This CDR3 is CASSLPTGDLSGANVLTF. Written as DNA, the CDR3 is TGTGCCAGCAGCTTGCCGACAGGGGACCTCTCTGGGGCCAACGTCCTGACTTTC.